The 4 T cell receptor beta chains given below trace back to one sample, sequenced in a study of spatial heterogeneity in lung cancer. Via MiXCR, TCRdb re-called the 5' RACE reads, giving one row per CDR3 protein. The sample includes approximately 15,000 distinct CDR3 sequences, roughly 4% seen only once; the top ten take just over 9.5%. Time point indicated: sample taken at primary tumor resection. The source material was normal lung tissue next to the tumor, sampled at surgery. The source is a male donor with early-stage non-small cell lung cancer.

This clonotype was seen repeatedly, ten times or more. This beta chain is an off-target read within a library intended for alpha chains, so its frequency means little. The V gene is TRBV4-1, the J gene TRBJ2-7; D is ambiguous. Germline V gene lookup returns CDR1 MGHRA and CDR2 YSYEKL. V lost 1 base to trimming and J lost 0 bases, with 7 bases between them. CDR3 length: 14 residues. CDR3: CASSQGQSSYEQYF. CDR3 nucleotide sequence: TGCGCCAGCAGCCAAGGTCAGAGCTCCTACGAGCAGTACTTC.

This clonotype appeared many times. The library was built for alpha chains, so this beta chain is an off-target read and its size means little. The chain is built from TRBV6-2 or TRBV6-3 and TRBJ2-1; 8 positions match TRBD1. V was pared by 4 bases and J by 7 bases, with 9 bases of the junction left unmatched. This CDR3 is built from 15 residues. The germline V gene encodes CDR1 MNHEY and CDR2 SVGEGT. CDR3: CASSLGTGISNEQFF. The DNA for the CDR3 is TGTGCCAGCAGTTTAGGGACAGGAATATCTAATGAGCAGTTCTTC.

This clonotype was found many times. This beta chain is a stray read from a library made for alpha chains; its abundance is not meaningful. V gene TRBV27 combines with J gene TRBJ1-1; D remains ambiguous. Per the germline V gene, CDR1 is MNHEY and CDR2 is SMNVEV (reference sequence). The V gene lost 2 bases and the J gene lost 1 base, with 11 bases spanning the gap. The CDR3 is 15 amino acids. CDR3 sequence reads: CASSLGRSANTEAFF. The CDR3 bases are TGTGCCAGCAGTTTAGGTCGGAGCGCGAACACTGAAGCTTTCTTT.

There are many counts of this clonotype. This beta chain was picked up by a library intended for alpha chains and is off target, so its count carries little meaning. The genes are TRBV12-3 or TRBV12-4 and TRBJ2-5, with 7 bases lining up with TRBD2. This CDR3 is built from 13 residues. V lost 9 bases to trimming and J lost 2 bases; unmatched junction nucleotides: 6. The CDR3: CASQRGNQETQYF. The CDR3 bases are TGTGCCAGTCAGCGGGGAAATCAAGAGACCCAGTACTTC.